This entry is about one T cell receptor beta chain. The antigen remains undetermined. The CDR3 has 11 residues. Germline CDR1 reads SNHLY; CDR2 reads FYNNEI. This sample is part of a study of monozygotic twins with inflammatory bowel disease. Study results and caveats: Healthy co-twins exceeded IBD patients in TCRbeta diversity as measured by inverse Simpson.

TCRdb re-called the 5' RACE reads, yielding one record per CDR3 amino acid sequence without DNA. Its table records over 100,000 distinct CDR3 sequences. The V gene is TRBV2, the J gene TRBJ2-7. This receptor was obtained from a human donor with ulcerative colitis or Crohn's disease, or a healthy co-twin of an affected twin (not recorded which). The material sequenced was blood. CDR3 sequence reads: CASREAGEQYF.